Listed below are T cell receptor beta chains from one sample, sequenced in a study of cytomegalovirus exposure and HLA in healthy donors. Sequenced by immunoSEQ multiplex PCR; TCRdb stores in-frame clones only, minus some. The sample lists 110,000 to 150,000 clones; about 73% were seen once. Sequencing was carried out using PBMCs. The receptors shown here come from a woman aged 55 to 70 in good health and CMV-seropositive. The CDR3 runs from the conserved cysteine through the conserved F or W. The D gene is left open where the match is weak. Rows may omit the clone size; those that give it use once, few, many or a size class.

j_gene: TRBJ2-5; v_gene: TRBV6-1; abundance: NA; d_gene: TRBD1; CDR3aa: CASSEPPGQGRETQYF; CDR3nt: TGTGCCAGCAGTGAACCCCCGGGACAGGGGCGGGAGACCCAGTACTTC
j_gene: TRBJ2-7; v_gene: TRBV4-1; abundance: NA; d_gene: NA; CDR3aa: CASSQEFRVYEQYF; CDR3nt: TGCGCCAGCAGCCAAGAATTCAGGGTCTACGAGCAGTACTTC
j_gene: TRBJ2-7; v_gene: TRBV30; abundance: NA; d_gene: TRBD2; CDR3aa: CAWSVPGLAGASYEQYF; CDR3nt: TGTGCCTGGAGTGTACCTGGACTAGCGGGAGCATCCTACGAGCAGTACTTC
j_gene: TRBJ2-1; v_gene: TRBV29-1; abundance: NA; d_gene: TRBD2; CDR3aa: CSGGLAGVHEQFF; CDR3nt: TGCAGCGGCGGACTAGCGGGAGTCCATGAGCAGTTCTTC
j_gene: TRBJ1-1; v_gene: TRBV19; abundance: NA; d_gene: NA; CDR3aa: CASSIYSTLNTEAFF; CDR3nt: TGTGCCAGTAGTATTTATTCGACATTGAACACTGAAGCTTTCTTT
j_gene: TRBJ1-1; v_gene: TRBV6-5; abundance: few; d_gene: NA; CDR3aa: CASSFGVTMNTEAFF; CDR3nt: TGTGCCAGCAGTTTCGGGGTCACTATGAACACTGAAGCTTTCTTT
j_gene: TRBJ1-1; v_gene: TRBV6-1; abundance: NA; d_gene: NA; CDR3aa: CASSDRYTEAFF; CDR3nt: TGTGCCAGCAGTGACAGATACACTGAAGCTTTCTTT
j_gene: TRBJ1-2; v_gene: TRBV30; abundance: NA; d_gene: NA; CDR3aa: CAWTQGMGYGYTF; CDR3nt: TGTGCCTGGACACAGGGAATGGGCTATGGCTACACCTTC
j_gene: TRBJ1-5; v_gene: TRBV27; abundance: NA; d_gene: TRBD1; CDR3aa: CASSFTGGGNQPQHF; CDR3nt: TGTGCCAGCAGTTTCACAGGGGGCGGCAATCAGCCCCAGCATTTT
j_gene: TRBJ1-2; v_gene: TRBV28; abundance: NA; d_gene: TRBD1; CDR3aa: CASSESEGALIYGYTF; CDR3nt: TGTGCCAGCAGTGAAAGTGAGGGGGCGCTTATCTATGGCTACACCTTC
j_gene: TRBJ1-5; v_gene: TRBV19; abundance: NA; d_gene: NA; CDR3aa: CASSRGRGPVQPQHF; CDR3nt: TGTGCCAGTAGTAGGGGCAGGGGACCCGTTCAGCCCCAGCATTTT
j_gene: TRBJ1-2; v_gene: TRBV25-1; abundance: NA; d_gene: NA; CDR3aa: CASSEYGRGIGYTF; CDR3nt: TGTGCCAGCAGTGAATATGGAAGGGGGATCGGCTACACCTTC
j_gene: TRBJ2-7; v_gene: TRBV21-1; abundance: NA; d_gene: NA; CDR3aa: CASSSRPRETYEQYF; CDR3nt: TGTGCCAGCAGCTCCCGTCCCCGGGAAACCTACGAGCAGTACTTC
j_gene: TRBJ2-7; v_gene: TRBV5-6; abundance: NA; d_gene: TRBD1; CDR3aa: CASSRRTGGAYEQYF; CDR3nt: TGTGCCAGCAGCCGAAGGACAGGGGGGGCCTACGAGCAGTACTTC
j_gene: TRBJ1-5; v_gene: TRBV25-1; abundance: once; d_gene: NA; CDR3aa: CASSESGGNQPQHF; CDR3nt: TGTGCCAGCAGTGAATCAGGGGGCAATCAGCCCCAGCATTTT
j_gene: TRBJ2-1; v_gene: TRBV7-9; abundance: NA; d_gene: TRBD2; CDR3aa: CASSPEVAGELDNEQFF; CDR3nt: TGTGCCAGCAGCCCAGAAGTGGCGGGAGAGCTGGACAATGAGCAGTTCTTC
j_gene: TRBJ2-1; v_gene: TRBV5-1; abundance: NA; d_gene: TRBD2; CDR3aa: CASSLYPSSGSRVEQFF; CDR3nt: TGCGCCAGCAGCTTGTATCCTTCTAGCGGGAGTAGGGTTGAGCAGTTCTTC